The rows below give T cell receptor beta chains drawn from one sample of a study of CD8 T cells in ankylosing spondylitis. TCRdb independently ran MiXCR on the 5' RACE reads; one entry per CDR3 protein. Counted here are some 180,000 distinct CDR3 sequences, roughly 18% occurring once; the ten biggest clones make up around 4.7%. The specimen sequenced was blood, either unsorted or a sorted T cell fraction (not recorded which). These receptors were collected from a male donor under 35 with ankylosing spondylitis or in good health (not recorded which). Each CDR3 is given with its conserved first and last residue. Fields, in order: CDR3 protein, CDR3 DNA, V gene, J gene, D gene, clone size. A D gene is named only where the DNA matches it firmly. Rows may omit the clone size; those that give it use once, few, many or a size class.

CDR3 protein: CSVAQGNSGNTIYF
CDR3 DNA: TGCAGCGTCGCTCAGGGAAACTCTGGAAACACCATATATTTT
V gene: TRBV29-1
J gene: TRBJ1-3
D gene: -
clone size: -

CDR3 protein: CAIRPNQNTGELFF
CDR3 DNA: TGTGCCATCAGGCCTAATCAAAACACCGGGGAGCTGTTTTTT
V gene: TRBV10-3
J gene: TRBJ2-2
D gene: -
clone size: -

CDR3 protein: CASSRLPLMNTEAFF
CDR3 DNA: TGTGCCAGCAGCAGACTACCCCTCATGAACACTGAAGCTTTCTTT
V gene: TRBV6-2/TRBV6-3
J gene: TRBJ1-1
D gene: -
clone size: many

CDR3 protein: CASSLATASSYNEQFF
CDR3 DNA: TGTGCCAGCAGCTTGGCCACGGCTAGCTCCTACAATGAGCAGTTCTTC
V gene: TRBV5-5
J gene: TRBJ2-1
D gene: -
clone size: -

CDR3 protein: CASSPSETQYF
CDR3 DNA: TGTGCCAGCTCACCATCGGAGACCCAGTACTTC
V gene: TRBV18
J gene: TRBJ2-5
D gene: -
clone size: many

CDR3 protein: CSVGGWGSSYEQYF
CDR3 DNA: TGCAGCGTTGGAGGGTGGGGCAGTTCCTACGAGCAGTACTTC
V gene: TRBV29-1
J gene: TRBJ2-7
D gene: -
clone size: many

CDR3 protein: CASSRRVNEQFF
CDR3 DNA: TGTGCCAGCAGTCGCAGGGTGAATGAGCAGTTCTTC
V gene: TRBV6-5
J gene: TRBJ2-1
D gene: -
clone size: -

CDR3 protein: CATRAGNTGELFF
CDR3 DNA: TGTGCCACCAGGGCGGGGAACACCGGGGAGCTGTTTTTT
V gene: TRBV24-1
J gene: TRBJ2-2
D gene: -
clone size: many

CDR3 protein: CASSPSPDEQFF
CDR3 DNA: TGCGCCAGCAGCCCCTCTCCGGATGAGCAGTTCTTC
V gene: TRBV5-1
J gene: TRBJ2-1
D gene: -
clone size: many

CDR3 protein: CASSSEGVSYNEQFF
CDR3 DNA: TGCGCCAGCAGCTCAGAGGGGGTCTCCTACAATGAGCAGTTCTTC
V gene: TRBV5-1
J gene: TRBJ2-1
D gene: -
clone size: many

CDR3 protein: CASNTGRTAPDTQYF
CDR3 DNA: TGTGCCAGCAACACAGGGAGGACTGCCCCAGATACGCAGTATTTT
V gene: TRBV28
J gene: TRBJ2-3
D gene: -
clone size: -

CDR3 protein: CASSQAGLAMDEQFF
CDR3 DNA: TGTGCCAGCAGCCAGGCGGGACTAGCAATGGATGAGCAGTTCTTC
V gene: TRBV3-1
J gene: TRBJ2-1
D gene: TRBD2
clone size: many

CDR3 protein: CASSYVLPGPSYNEQFF
CDR3 DNA: TGTGCCAGCAGTTACGTCTTGCCGGGTCCTTCCTACAATGAGCAGTTCTTC
V gene: TRBV6-5
J gene: TRBJ2-1
D gene: -
clone size: many

CDR3 protein: CASRHRGTLGYNEQFF
CDR3 DNA: TGTGCCAGCAGGCATCGCGGGACCCTAGGATACAATGAGCAGTTCTTC
V gene: TRBV28
J gene: TRBJ2-1
D gene: -
clone size: -

CDR3 protein: CASRETGTDAYEQYF
CDR3 DNA: TGTGCCAGCAGGGAGACCGGGACGGATGCCTACGAGCAGTACTTC
V gene: TRBV7-2
J gene: TRBJ2-7
D gene: -
clone size: many

CDR3 protein: CASSFRAGLNTEAFF
CDR3 DNA: TGTGCCAGCAGTTTTCGCGCAGGCCTGAACACTGAAGCTTTCTTT
V gene: TRBV12-3/TRBV12-4
J gene: TRBJ1-1
D gene: -
clone size: -

CDR3 protein: CASSTWTSGTSYNEQFF
CDR3 DNA: TGTGCCAGCAGCACCTGGACTAGCGGGACCTCCTACAATGAGCAGTTCTTC
V gene: TRBV7-9
J gene: TRBJ2-1
D gene: TRBD2
clone size: many

CDR3 protein: CASSQTGGSPNSPLHF
CDR3 DNA: TGTGCCAGCAGCCAAACAGGGGGCAGTCCAAATTCACCCCTCCACTTT
V gene: TRBV12-3/TRBV12-4
J gene: TRBJ1-6
D gene: TRBD1
clone size: many

CDR3 protein: CSARESVLRTDTQYF
CDR3 DNA: TGCAGTGCTAGAGAGTCTGTTCTCCGCACAGATACGCAGTATTTT
V gene: TRBV20-1
J gene: TRBJ2-3
D gene: -
clone size: -

CDR3 protein: CSADPGNEQFF
CDR3 DNA: TGCAGCGCTGATCCCGGCAATGAGCAGTTCTTC
V gene: TRBV29-1
J gene: TRBJ2-1
D gene: -
clone size: few

CDR3 protein: CASSARAGNTGELFF
CDR3 DNA: TGTGCCAGCAGCGCACGAGCGGGAAACACCGGGGAGCTGTTTTTT
V gene: TRBV4-2
J gene: TRBJ2-2
D gene: TRBD2
clone size: many

CDR3 protein: CASRRDATEAFF
CDR3 DNA: TGCGCCAGCAGGAGGGACGCCACTGAAGCTTTCTTT
V gene: TRBV5-1
J gene: TRBJ1-1
D gene: -
clone size: many

CDR3 protein: CASSPGGLGELFF
CDR3 DNA: TGCGCCAGCAGCCCAGGGGGCCTCGGGGAGCTGTTTTTT
V gene: TRBV4-3
J gene: TRBJ2-2
D gene: TRBD1
clone size: -

CDR3 protein: CASSLQQGATEAFF
CDR3 DNA: TGTGCCAGCAGCCTCCAACAGGGGGCCACTGAAGCTTTCTTT
V gene: TRBV12-3/TRBV12-4
J gene: TRBJ1-1
D gene: TRBD1
clone size: many

CDR3 protein: CASSVQGRTDTQYF
CDR3 DNA: TGTGCCAGCAGCGTGCAGGGGCGCACAGATACGCAGTATTTT
V gene: TRBV5-6
J gene: TRBJ2-3
D gene: -
clone size: -

CDR3 protein: CSVGATGELFF
CDR3 DNA: TGCAGCGTCGGGGCCACCGGGGAGCTGTTTTTT
V gene: TRBV29-1
J gene: TRBJ2-2
D gene: -
clone size: -

CDR3 protein: CASTGSMGARELFF
CDR3 DNA: TGTGCCAGCACTGGGAGTATGGGAGCGCGGGAGCTGTTTTTT
V gene: TRBV6-1
J gene: TRBJ2-2
D gene: -
clone size: many

CDR3 protein: CASSVDSLYEQYF
CDR3 DNA: TGTGCCAGCAGTGTGGACAGCCTCTACGAGCAGTACTTC
V gene: TRBV2
J gene: TRBJ2-7
D gene: -
clone size: few

CDR3 protein: CSAKRPGLAEKNIQYF
CDR3 DNA: TGCAGTGCTAAGAGGCCGGGACTAGCGGAAAAAAACATTCAGTACTTC
V gene: TRBV20-1
J gene: TRBJ2-4
D gene: TRBD2
clone size: many

CDR3 protein: CASTSSGRATGELFF
CDR3 DNA: TGTGCCAGCACCTCAAGCGGGAGGGCCACCGGGGAGCTGTTTTTT
V gene: TRBV6-5
J gene: TRBJ2-2
D gene: TRBD2
clone size: -

CDR3 protein: CATSRVQSMGGYTF
CDR3 DNA: TGTGCCACCAGCAGAGTCCAGTCCATGGGAGGCTACACCTTC
V gene: TRBV15
J gene: TRBJ1-2
D gene: -
clone size: many

CDR3 protein: CASSSKGGAGGLFYEQFF
CDR3 DNA: TGTGCCAGCAGCTCTAAGGGGGGCGCGGGAGGGCTCTTTTATGAGCAGTTCTTC
V gene: TRBV6-2/TRBV6-3
J gene: TRBJ2-1
D gene: TRBD2
clone size: -

CDR3 protein: CASSQGAASGGQETQYF
CDR3 DNA: TGCGCCAGCAGCCAAGGCGCGGCTAGCGGAGGACAAGAGACCCAGTACTTC
V gene: TRBV4-3
J gene: TRBJ2-5
D gene: TRBD2
clone size: -

CDR3 protein: CASSLAQSGELFF
CDR3 DNA: TGTGCCAGCAGCTTAGCGCAGTCCGGGGAGCTGTTTTTT
V gene: TRBV7-9
J gene: TRBJ2-2
D gene: -
clone size: many

CDR3 protein: CASTPGEGWNEQFF
CDR3 DNA: TGTGCCAGCACCCCCGGTGAGGGTTGGAATGAGCAGTTCTTC
V gene: TRBV7-6
J gene: TRBJ2-1
D gene: -
clone size: many

CDR3 protein: CASKGLLAKNIQYF
CDR3 DNA: TGTGCCAGCAAGGGATTATTAGCCAAAAACATTCAGTACTTC
V gene: TRBV6-2/TRBV6-3
J gene: TRBJ2-4
D gene: -
clone size: many

CDR3 protein: CASSSGISLPDEQFF
CDR3 DNA: TGCGCCAGCAGCTCAGGGATTTCCCTTCCCGATGAGCAGTTCTTC
V gene: TRBV5-1
J gene: TRBJ2-1
D gene: -
clone size: many

CDR3 protein: CSVEDTRGLADTQYF
CDR3 DNA: TGCAGCGTTGAAGACACTAGAGGTTTGGCAGATACGCAGTATTTT
V gene: TRBV29-1
J gene: TRBJ2-3
D gene: -
clone size: few

CDR3 protein: CASSVGVYSYEQYF
CDR3 DNA: TGTGCCAGCAGCGTAGGTGTCTACTCCTACGAGCAGTACTTC
V gene: TRBV9
J gene: TRBJ2-7
D gene: -
clone size: many

CDR3 protein: CSVEDRGEKLFF
CDR3 DNA: TGCAGCGTTGAGGACAGGGGTGAAAAACTGTTTTTT
V gene: TRBV29-1
J gene: TRBJ1-4
D gene: TRBD1
clone size: -

CDR3 protein: CASSLDPRGEQFF
CDR3 DNA: TGCGCCAGCAGCTTGGACCCCCGCGGTGAGCAGTTCTTC
V gene: TRBV5-1
J gene: TRBJ2-1
D gene: -
clone size: many

CDR3 protein: CSARWQGYEQYF
CDR3 DNA: TGCAGTGCTAGGTGGCAGGGCTACGAGCAGTACTTC
V gene: TRBV20-1
J gene: TRBJ2-7
D gene: -
clone size: many

CDR3 protein: CASSSRTGSSYNEQFF
CDR3 DNA: TGTGCCAGCAGTTCAAGGACAGGGAGCTCCTACAATGAGCAGTTCTTC
V gene: TRBV12-3/TRBV12-4
J gene: TRBJ2-1
D gene: TRBD1
clone size: many

CDR3 protein: CASSTHYEQYF
CDR3 DNA: TGTGCCAGTAGCACACACTACGAGCAGTACTTC
V gene: TRBV19
J gene: TRBJ2-7
D gene: -
clone size: many

CDR3 protein: CASGRDRAYGYTF
CDR3 DNA: TGTGCCAGCGGCCGGGACCGGGCCTATGGCTACACCTTC
V gene: TRBV27
J gene: TRBJ1-2
D gene: -
clone size: many

CDR3 protein: CASSEYRQLTDTQYF
CDR3 DNA: TGTGCCAGCAGTGAATATAGACAGCTGACAGATACGCAGTATTTT
V gene: TRBV25-1
J gene: TRBJ2-3
D gene: -
clone size: many

CDR3 protein: CASSPQGALAKNIQYF
CDR3 DNA: TGTGCCAGCTCACCACAAGGGGCTCTAGCCAAAAACATTCAGTACTTC
V gene: TRBV18
J gene: TRBJ2-4
D gene: -
clone size: many